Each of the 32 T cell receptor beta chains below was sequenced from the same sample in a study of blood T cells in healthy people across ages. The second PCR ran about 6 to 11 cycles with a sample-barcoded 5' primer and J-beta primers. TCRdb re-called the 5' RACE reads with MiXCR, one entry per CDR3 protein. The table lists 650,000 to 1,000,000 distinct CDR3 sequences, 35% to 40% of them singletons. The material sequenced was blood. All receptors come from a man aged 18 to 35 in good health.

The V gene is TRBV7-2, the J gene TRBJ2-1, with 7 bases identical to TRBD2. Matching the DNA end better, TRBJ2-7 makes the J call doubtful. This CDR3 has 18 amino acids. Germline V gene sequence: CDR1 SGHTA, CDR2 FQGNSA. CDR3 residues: CASSLAFFSGGGYNEQYF. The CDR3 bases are TGTGCCAGCAGCTTAGCGTTTTTCTCGGGCGGGGGTTACAATGAGCAGTACTTC.

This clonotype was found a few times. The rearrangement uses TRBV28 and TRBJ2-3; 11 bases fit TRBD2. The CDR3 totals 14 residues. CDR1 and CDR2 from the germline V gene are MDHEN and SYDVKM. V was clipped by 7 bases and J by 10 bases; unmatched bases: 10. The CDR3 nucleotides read TGTGCCAGCAAGGCTAGCGGGGGGCCTCGAGCGCAGTATTTT. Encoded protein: CASKASGGPRAQYF.

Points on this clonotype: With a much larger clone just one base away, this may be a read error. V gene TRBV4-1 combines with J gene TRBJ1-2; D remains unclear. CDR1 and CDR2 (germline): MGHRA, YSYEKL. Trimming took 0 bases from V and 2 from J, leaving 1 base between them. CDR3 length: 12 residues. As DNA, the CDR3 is TGCGCCAGCAGCCAAGAGAACTATGGCTACACCTTC. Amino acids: CASSQENYGYTF.

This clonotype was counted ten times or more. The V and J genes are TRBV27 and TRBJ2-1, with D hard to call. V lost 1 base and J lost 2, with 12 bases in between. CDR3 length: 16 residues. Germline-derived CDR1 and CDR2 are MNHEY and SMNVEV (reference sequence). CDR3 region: CASSLYSTNPYNEQFF. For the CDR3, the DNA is TGTGCCAGCAGTTTATACTCGACAAACCCCTACAATGAGCAGTTCTTC.

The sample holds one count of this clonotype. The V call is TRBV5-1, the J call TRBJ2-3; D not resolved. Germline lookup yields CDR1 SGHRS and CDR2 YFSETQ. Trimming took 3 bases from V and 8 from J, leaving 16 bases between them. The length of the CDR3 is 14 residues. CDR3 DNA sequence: TGCGCCAGCAGCTCGTTTGGTCCAGCAGGTACGCAGTATTTT. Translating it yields CASSSFGPAGTQYF.

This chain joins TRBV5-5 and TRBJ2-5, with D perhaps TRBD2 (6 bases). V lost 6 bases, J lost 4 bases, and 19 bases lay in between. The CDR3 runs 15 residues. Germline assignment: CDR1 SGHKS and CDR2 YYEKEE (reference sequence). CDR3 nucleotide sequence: TGTGCCAGCACCCGGGACTTCCTGGAGTCAGAGACCCAGTACTTC. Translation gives CASTRDFLESETQYF.

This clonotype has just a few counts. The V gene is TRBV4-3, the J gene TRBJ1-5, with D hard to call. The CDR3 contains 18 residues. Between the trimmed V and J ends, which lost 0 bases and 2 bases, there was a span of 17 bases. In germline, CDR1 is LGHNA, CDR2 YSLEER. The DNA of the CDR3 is TGCGCCAGCAGCCAAGAGAGGAACGCGGAGGAGGGCAATCAGCCCCAGCATTTT. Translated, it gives CASSQERNAEEGNQPQHF.

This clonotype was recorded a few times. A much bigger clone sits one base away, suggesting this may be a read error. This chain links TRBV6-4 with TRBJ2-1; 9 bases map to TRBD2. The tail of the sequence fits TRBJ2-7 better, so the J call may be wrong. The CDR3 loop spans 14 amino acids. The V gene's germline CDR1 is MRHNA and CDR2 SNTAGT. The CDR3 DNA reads TGTGCCAGCAGTGACTCAGCGGGGGGCAATGAGCAGTACTTC. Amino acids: CASSDSAGGNEQYF.

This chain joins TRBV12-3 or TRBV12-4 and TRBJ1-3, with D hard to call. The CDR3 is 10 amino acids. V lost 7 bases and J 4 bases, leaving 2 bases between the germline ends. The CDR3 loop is CASTGNTIYF. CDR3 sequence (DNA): TGTGCCAGCACGGGAAACACCATATATTTT.

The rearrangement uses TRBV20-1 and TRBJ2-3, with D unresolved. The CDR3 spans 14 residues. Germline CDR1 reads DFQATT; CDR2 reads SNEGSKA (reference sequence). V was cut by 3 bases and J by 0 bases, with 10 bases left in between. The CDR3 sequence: CSASLDSSTDTQYF. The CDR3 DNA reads TGCAGTGCTAGCCTAGATAGTAGCACAGATACGCAGTATTTT.

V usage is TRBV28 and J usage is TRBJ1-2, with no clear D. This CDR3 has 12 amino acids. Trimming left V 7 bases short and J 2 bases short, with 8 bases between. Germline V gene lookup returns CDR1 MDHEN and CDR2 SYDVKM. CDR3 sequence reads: CASMGQNYGYTF. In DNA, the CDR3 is TGTGCCAGCATGGGCCAGAACTATGGCTACACCTTC.

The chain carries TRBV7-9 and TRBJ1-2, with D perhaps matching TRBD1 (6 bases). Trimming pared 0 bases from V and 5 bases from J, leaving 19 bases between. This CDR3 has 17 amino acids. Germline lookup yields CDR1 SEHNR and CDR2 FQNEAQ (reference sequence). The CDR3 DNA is TGTGCCAGCAGCTTAGCGCTACCCTTAGGAAGGGGGTATGGCTACACCTTC. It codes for CASSLALPLGRGYGYTF.

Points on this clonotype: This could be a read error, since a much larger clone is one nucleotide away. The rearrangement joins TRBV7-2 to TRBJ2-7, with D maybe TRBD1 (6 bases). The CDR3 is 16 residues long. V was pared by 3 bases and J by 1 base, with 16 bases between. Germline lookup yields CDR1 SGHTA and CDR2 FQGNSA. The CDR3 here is CASSLSGTLASYEQYF. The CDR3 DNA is TGTGCCAGCAGCTTGTCCGGGACACTCGCTTCCTACGAGCAGTACTTC. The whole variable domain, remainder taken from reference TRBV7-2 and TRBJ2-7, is GAGVSQSPSNKVTEKGKDVELRCDPISGHTALYWYRQSLGQGLEFLIYFQGNSAPDKSGLPSDRFSAERTGGSVSTLTIQRTQQEDSAVYLCASSLSGTLASYEQYFGPGTRLTVT.

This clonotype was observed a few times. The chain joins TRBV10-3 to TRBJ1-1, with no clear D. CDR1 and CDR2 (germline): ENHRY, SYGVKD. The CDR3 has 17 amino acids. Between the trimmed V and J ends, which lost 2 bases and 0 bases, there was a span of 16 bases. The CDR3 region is CAISEISVKGMNTEAFF. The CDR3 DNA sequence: TGTGCCATCAGTGAGATTTCGGTGAAAGGAATGAACACTGAAGCTTTCTTT.

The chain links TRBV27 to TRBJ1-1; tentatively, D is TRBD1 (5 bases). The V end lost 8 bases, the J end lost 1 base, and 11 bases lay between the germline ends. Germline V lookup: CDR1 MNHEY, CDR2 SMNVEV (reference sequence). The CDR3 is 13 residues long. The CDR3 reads CASQQAANTEAFF. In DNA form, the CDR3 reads TGTGCCAGCCAACAGGCGGCGAACACTGAAGCTTTCTTT.

CDR3 region: CASSFPRGLGTGELFF. CDR3 DNA: TGTGCCAGCAGCTTCCCCCGGGGGCTCGGCACCGGGGAGCTGTTTTTT. This sequence joins TRBV5-8 and TRBJ2-2, with D tentatively TRBD1 or TRBD2 (6 bases each). Germline V lookup: CDR1 SGHTS, CDR2 YDEGEE. V was cut by 2 bases and J by 4 bases, with 15 bases left in between. This CDR3 comprises 16 residues.

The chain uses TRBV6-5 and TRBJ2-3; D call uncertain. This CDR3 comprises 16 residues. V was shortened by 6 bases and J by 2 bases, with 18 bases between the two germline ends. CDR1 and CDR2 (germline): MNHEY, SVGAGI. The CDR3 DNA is TGTGCCAGCAGCCGAACGTCGTCAGAGATCACAGATACGCAGTATTTT. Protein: CASSRTSSEITDTQYF.

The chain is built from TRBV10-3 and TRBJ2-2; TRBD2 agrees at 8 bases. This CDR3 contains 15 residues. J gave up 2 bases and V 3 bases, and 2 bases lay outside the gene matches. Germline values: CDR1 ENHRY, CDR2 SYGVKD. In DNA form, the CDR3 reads TGTGCCATCAGTGAATGGACTAGCAACACCGGGGAGCTGTTTTTT. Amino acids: CAISEWTSNTGELFF.

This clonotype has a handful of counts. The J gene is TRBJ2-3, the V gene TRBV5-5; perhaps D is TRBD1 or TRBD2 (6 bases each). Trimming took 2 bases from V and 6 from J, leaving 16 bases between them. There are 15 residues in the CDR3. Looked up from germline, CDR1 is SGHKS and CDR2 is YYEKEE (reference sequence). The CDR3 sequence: CASSFVGGNQDTQYF. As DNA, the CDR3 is TGTGCCAGCAGCTTTGTCGGGGGCAATCAGGATACGCAGTATTTT.

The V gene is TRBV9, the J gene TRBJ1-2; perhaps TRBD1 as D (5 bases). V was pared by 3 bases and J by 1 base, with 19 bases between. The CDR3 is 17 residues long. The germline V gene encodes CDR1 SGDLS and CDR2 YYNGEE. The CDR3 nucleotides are TGTGCCAGCAGCGGTACTCAGGGTTATCGCGTTAACTATGGCTACACCTTC. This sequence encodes CASSGTQGYRVNYGYTF. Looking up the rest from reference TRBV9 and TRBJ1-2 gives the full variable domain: DSGVTQTPKHLITATGQRVTLRCSPRSGDLSVYWYQQSLDQGLQFLIQYYNGEERAKGNILERFSAQQFPDLHSELNLSSLELGDSALYFCASSGTQGYRVNYGYTFGSGTRLTVV.

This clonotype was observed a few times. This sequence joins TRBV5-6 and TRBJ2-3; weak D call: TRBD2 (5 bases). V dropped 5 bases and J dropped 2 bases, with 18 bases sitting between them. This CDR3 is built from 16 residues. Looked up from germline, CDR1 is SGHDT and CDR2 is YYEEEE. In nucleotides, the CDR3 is TGTGCCAGCAGTTCGGGGAATTCGGGGTACACAGATACGCAGTATTTT. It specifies CASSSGNSGYTDTQYF. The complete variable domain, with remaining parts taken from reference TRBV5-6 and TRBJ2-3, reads DAGVTQSPTHLIKTRGQQVTLRCSPKSGHDTVSWYQQALGQGPQFIFQYYEEEERQRGNFPDRFSGHQFPNYSSELNVNALLLGDSALYLCASSSGNSGYTDTQYFGPGTRLTVL.

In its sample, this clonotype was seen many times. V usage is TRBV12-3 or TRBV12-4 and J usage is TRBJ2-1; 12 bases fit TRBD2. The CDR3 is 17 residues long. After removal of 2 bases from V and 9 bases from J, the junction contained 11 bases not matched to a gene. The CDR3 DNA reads TGTGCCAGCAGTTTACCTTGGGCTAGCGGGGGGGCCGGTGAGCAGTTCTTC. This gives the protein CASSLPWASGGAGEQFF.

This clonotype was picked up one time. The CDR3 nucleotides are TGTGCCAGCAGTTGGGCAGGGCACTATGGCTACACCTTC. Translating it yields CASSWAGHYGYTF. The rearrangement links TRBV12-3 or TRBV12-4 to TRBJ1-2; TRBD1 might be the D (5 bases). CDR3 size: 13 residues. The germline V and J ends were trimmed by 4 bases and 3 bases, with 9 bases remaining between them.

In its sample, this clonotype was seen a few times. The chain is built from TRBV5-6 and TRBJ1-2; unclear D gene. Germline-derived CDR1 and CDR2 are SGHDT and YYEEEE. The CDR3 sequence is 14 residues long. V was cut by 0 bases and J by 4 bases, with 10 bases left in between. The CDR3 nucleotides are TGTGCCAGCAGCTTGGTCCCGGGTCCCTATGGCTACACCTTC. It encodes CASSLVPGPYGYTF.

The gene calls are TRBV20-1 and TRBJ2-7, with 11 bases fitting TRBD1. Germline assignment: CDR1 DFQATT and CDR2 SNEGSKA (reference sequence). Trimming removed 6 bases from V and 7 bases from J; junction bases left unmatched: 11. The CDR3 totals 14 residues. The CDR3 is CSARGGQGVNEQYF. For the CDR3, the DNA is TGCAGTGCCCGGGGGGGACAGGGGGTCAATGAGCAGTACTTC.

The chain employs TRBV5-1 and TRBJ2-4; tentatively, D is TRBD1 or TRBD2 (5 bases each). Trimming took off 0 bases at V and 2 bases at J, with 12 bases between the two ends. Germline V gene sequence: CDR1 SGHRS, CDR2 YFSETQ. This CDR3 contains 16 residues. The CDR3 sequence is CASSLGLGETKNIQYF. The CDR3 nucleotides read TGCGCCAGCAGCTTGGGGTTGGGGGAAACCAAAAACATTCAGTACTTC.

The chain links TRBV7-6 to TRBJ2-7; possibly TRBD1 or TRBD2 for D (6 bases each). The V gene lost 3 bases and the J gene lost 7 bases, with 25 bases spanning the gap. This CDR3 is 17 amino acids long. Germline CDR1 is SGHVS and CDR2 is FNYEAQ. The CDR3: CASSFKGGGVSGNEQYF. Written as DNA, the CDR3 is TGTGCCAGCAGCTTCAAGGGGGGCGGGGTATCCGGAAATGAGCAGTACTTC.

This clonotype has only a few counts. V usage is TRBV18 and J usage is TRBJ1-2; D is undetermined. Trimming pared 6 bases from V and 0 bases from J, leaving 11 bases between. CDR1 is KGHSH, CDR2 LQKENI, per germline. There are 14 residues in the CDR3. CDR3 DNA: TGTGCCAGCTCCGCGGTCGGAGCTAACTATGGCTACACCTTC. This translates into CASSAVGANYGYTF.

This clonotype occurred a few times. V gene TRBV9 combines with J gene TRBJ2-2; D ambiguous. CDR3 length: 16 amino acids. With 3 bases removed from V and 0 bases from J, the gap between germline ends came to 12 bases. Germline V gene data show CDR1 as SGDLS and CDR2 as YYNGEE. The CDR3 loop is CASSAPSGSNTGELFF. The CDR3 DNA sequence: TGTGCCAGCAGCGCGCCGTCAGGCTCGAACACCGGGGAGCTGTTTTTT.

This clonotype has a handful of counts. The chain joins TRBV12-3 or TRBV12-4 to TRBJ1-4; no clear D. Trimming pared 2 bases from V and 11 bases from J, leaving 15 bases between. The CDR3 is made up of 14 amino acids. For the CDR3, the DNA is TGTGCCAGCAGTTTACAACCGACCAATACTAAACTGTTTTTT. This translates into CASSLQPTNTKLFF.

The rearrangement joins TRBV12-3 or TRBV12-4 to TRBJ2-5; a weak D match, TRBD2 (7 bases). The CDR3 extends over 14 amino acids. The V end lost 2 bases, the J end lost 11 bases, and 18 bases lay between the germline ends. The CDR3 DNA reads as TGTGCCAGCAGTTTAACGGGGGCCGTGCGGGAGCAGTACTTC. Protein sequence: CASSLTGAVREQYF.

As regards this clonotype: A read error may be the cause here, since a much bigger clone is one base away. In nucleotides, the CDR3 is TGTACCAGCAGCCAGAAGAGTTTCACAGGGCGCTCAGATACGCAGTATTTT. Translated, it gives CTSSQKSFTGRSDTQYF. This chain connects TRBV14 to TRBJ2-3; D possibly corresponds to TRBD1 (6 bases). The CDR3 is 17 amino acids. Germline CDR1 is SGHDN and CDR2 is FVKESK.